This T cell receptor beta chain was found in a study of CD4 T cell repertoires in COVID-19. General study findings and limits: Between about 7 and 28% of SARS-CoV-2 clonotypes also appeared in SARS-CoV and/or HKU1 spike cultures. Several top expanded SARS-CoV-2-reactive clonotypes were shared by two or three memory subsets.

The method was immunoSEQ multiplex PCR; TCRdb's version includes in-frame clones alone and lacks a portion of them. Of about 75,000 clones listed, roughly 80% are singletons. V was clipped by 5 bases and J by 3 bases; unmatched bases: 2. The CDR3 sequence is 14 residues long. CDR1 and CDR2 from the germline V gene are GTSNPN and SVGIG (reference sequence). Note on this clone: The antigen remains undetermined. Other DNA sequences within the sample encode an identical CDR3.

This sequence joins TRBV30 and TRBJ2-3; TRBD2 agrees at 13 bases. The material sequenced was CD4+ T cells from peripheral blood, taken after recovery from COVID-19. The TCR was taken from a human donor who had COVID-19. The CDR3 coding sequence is TGTGCCTGGGGACTAGCGGGAGAGACAGATACGCAGTATTTT. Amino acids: CAWGLAGETDTQYF.